Below are 31 T cell receptor beta chains sequenced from a single sample in a study of blood T cell repertoires in COVID-19. TCRdb's table, derived via immunoSEQ multiplex PCR, lists solely in-frame clones and lacks some. The sample records about 180,000 clones, 60% to 80% being singletons. The sample consisted of peripheral blood. The receptors originated from a woman in her 70s with acute or convalescent COVID-19.

The V call is TRBV4-2, the J call TRBJ2-3; D may be TRBD2 (6 bases). The ends were cut back, 0 bases at V and 3 bases at J, with 13 bases in the middle. The CDR3 length is 16 residues. In germline, CDR1 is LGHNA, CDR2 YNFKEQ. CDR3 DNA: TGTGCCAGCAGCCAAGATTGGCGGGGATGGACAGATACGCAGTATTTT. This encodes CASSQDWRGWTDTQYF.

The count of this clone is one. V is TRBV5-4 and J is TRBJ1-2; D may be TRBD1 (6 bases). Trimming removed 4 bases at V and 6 bases at J, with 19 bases between. Per germline, CDR1 SGHNT and CDR2 YYREEE (reference sequence). The CDR3 has 15 amino acids. This CDR3 is CASSPLRGGSDGYTF. The DNA of the CDR3 is TGTGCCAGCAGCCCCCTGAGGGGGGGAAGTGATGGCTACACCTTC.

The chain couples TRBV3-1 (or the pseudogene TRBV3-2) to TRBJ2-7, with a tentative D call TRBD2 (5 bases). The CDR3 contains 13 residues. V gave up 1 base and J gave up 7 bases, with 11 bases separating them. CDR1 and CDR2 (germline): LGHDT, YNNKEL (reference sequence). The CDR3 loop reads CASSQGGRGEQYF. Written as DNA, the CDR3 is TGTGCCAGCAGCCAAGGAGGACGGGGAGAGCAGTACTTC.

The chain carries TRBV19 and TRBJ2-4; D might be TRBD2 (5 bases). V lost 3 bases and J lost 5, with 11 bases in between. Germline V gene sequence: CDR1 LNHDA, CDR2 SQIVND (reference sequence). This CDR3 comprises 14 residues. Written as DNA, the CDR3 is TGTGCCAGTAGTATCCCGGGAATCCAAAACATTCAGTACTTC. It specifies CASSIPGIQNIQYF.

This clone appeared once. The rearrangement links TRBV5-1 to TRBJ2-5, with 8 positions matching TRBD1. V shed 0 bases and J 3 bases; nucleotides not matched to a gene: 7. Germline CDR1 is SGHRS and CDR2 is YFSETQ. This CDR3 has 16 amino acids. CDR3 loop: CASSLAGDRRKETQYF. As DNA, the CDR3 is TGCGCCAGCAGCTTGGCCGGGGACAGGAGGAAAGAGACCCAGTACTTC.

The J gene is TRBJ2-6, the V gene TRBV6-5; D is unresolved. Trimming removed 8 bases from V and 0 bases from J, with 11 bases in between. Germline V gene data show CDR1 as MNHEY and CDR2 as SVGAGI. There are 15 residues in the CDR3. CDR3 sequence (DNA): TGTGCCAGCGCACCCTTGCGCTCTGGGGCCAACGTCCTGACTTTC. It specifies CASAPLRSGANVLTF.

This clone was observed a few times. This rearrangement joins TRBV5-1 to TRBJ1-1; 7 positions match TRBD1. Germline V gives CDR1 SGHRS, CDR2 YFSETQ. The CDR3 runs 15 residues. V gave up 4 bases and J gave up 7 bases; unmatched junction bases: 13. The CDR3 is CASSRNRDSPNEAFF. The CDR3 DNA sequence: TGCGCCAGCAGCCGAAACCGGGACAGTCCTAATGAAGCTTTCTTT.

This clone was seen once. This chain connects TRBV6-1 to TRBJ2-1; 10 positions agree with TRBD2. The CDR3 totals 15 residues. Germline CDR1 MNHNS, CDR2 SASEGT. The J segment lost 2 bases and the V segment lost 2 bases, leaving 0 bases of the junction unmatched. In DNA form, the CDR3 reads TGTGCCAGCAGTGAAACTAGCGGGACCTACAATGAGCAGTTCTTC. Translated: CASSETSGTYNEQFF.

The chain employs TRBV9 and TRBJ2-2; 10 nucleotides agree with TRBD2. CDR1 SGDLS and CDR2 YYNGEE come from the germline V gene. The trim removed 0 bases at V and 6 bases at J, leaving 2 bases unmatched. This CDR3 is 15 amino acids long. The CDR3, as DNA: TGTGCCAGCAGCGTAGGACTAGCGGGTTCCGGGGAGCTGTTTTTT. Translating gives CASSVGLAGSGELFF.

The chain joins TRBV20-1 to TRBJ2-1; no definite D call. Per the germline V gene, CDR1 is DFQATT and CDR2 is SNEGSKA (reference sequence). This CDR3 contains 11 residues. V lost 3 bases to trimming and J lost 3 bases, with 3 bases between them. The CDR3 here is CSARYYNEQFF. Written as DNA, the CDR3 is TGCAGTGCTAGGTACTACAATGAGCAGTTCTTC.

This clone was detected once. The CDR3 loop reads CASSPRQGNTGELFF. DNA of the CDR3: TGTGCCAGTAGTCCTCGCCAGGGGAACACCGGGGAGCTGTTTTTT. The chain couples TRBV19 to TRBJ2-2; possibly TRBD1 for D (5 bases). CDR3 size: 15 residues. The germline V gene encodes CDR1 LNHDA and CDR2 SQIVND (reference sequence). Trimming removed 5 bases at V and 1 base at J, with 11 bases between.

This clone was counted ten times or more. This rearrangement joins TRBV18 to TRBJ2-7, with 10 bases aligning to TRBD1. After removal of 4 bases from V and 6 bases from J, the junction contained 9 bases not matched to a gene. This CDR3 has 15 amino acids. Looked up from germline, CDR1 is KGHSH and CDR2 is LQKENI. The CDR3 here is CASSRGTGVLIEQYF. The CDR3 nucleotides read TGTGCCAGCTCACGCGGGACAGGGGTTCTTATCGAGCAGTACTTC.

This chain links TRBV5-1 with TRBJ2-7, with a possible D match to TRBD2 (5 bases). The germline V gene has CDR1 SGHRS and CDR2 YFSETQ. Deletions cut 5 bases from V and 2 bases from J, with 14 bases between. CDR3 length: 14 amino acids. The CDR3 DNA is TGCGCCAGCAGTCCTGACGGAGGTACCTACGAGCAGTACTTC. Its translation: CASSPDGGTYEQYF.

V usage is TRBV2 and J usage is TRBJ2-7; D gene ambiguous. Germline V gives CDR1 SNHLY, CDR2 FYNNEI. Trimming cost V 7 bases and J 5 bases, with 9 bases left between them. This CDR3 comprises 11 residues. CDR3 DNA sequence: TGTGCCAGCACGCCGGAGAACGAGCAGTACTTC. Protein sequence: CASTPENEQYF.

CDR3 DNA: TGTGCCAGCAGCTTAACGGGCGCCTCTGGGGCCAACGTCCTGACTTTC. Its translation is CASSLTGASGANVLTF. The genes are TRBV7-3 and TRBJ2-6; no reliable D call. Trimming pared 0 bases from V and 0 bases from J, leaving 6 bases between. CDR1 SGHTA and CDR2 FQGTGA come from the germline V gene. The CDR3 totals 16 residues.

The chain has TRBV7-2 and TRBJ1-2; D perhaps matches TRBD1 (6 bases). Germline V gene data show CDR1 as SGHTA and CDR2 as FQGNSA. The CDR3 extends over 14 amino acids. Trimming pared 1 base from V and 8 bases from J, leaving 14 bases between. The CDR3: CASSLVAVGAGYTF. In DNA, the CDR3 is TGTGCCAGCAGCTTAGTGGCTGTGGGGGCCGGCTACACCTTC.

The CDR3 DNA reads as TGCAGCGTTGTAGACAGGGAGGAAAAGTCCTACAATGAGCAGTTCTTC. Translated, it gives CSVVDREEKSYNEQFF. This rearrangement joins TRBV29-1 to TRBJ2-1, with D possibly being TRBD1 (7 bases). V was pared by 4 bases and J by 1 base, with 17 bases between. This CDR3 region has 16 residues. Per the germline V gene, CDR1 is SQVTM and CDR2 is ANQGSEA.

The chain combines TRBV5-6 with TRBJ2-5; the match to TRBD1 covers 8 bases. Germline CDR1 SGHDT, CDR2 YYEEEE. Unmatched junction bases numbered 6, after V lost 4 bases and J lost 4 bases. This CDR3 comprises 14 residues. The CDR3 nucleotides are TGTGCCAGCAGCGTGGACAGGGTGGGAGAGACCCAGTACTTC. Its translation is CASSVDRVGETQYF.

The chain uses TRBV7-2 and TRBJ2-3; 8 bases fit TRBD2. This CDR3 is built from 16 residues. CDR1 is SGHTA and CDR2 is FQGNSA in the germline V gene. With 5 bases clipped from V and 2 bases from J, the junction kept 9 bases outside the gene matches. CDR3: CASSARLAYHTDTQYF. For the CDR3, the DNA is TGTGCCAGCAGCGCACGACTAGCGTACCACACAGATACGCAGTATTTT.

The chain uses TRBV7-3 and TRBJ2-1; 9 bases match TRBD2. The trim removed 1 base at V and 4 bases at J, leaving 2 bases unmatched. The length of the CDR3 is 15 residues. Germline assignment: CDR1 SGHTA and CDR2 FQGTGA. Written as DNA, the CDR3 is TGTGCCAGCAGCTTAAGCCTAGCGGGGTACAATGAGCAGTTCTTC. This encodes CASSLSLAGYNEQFF.

The genes are TRBV7-2 and TRBJ2-1; tentative D call: TRBD2 (6 bases). The CDR3 has 16 amino acids. V lost 4 bases to trimming and J lost 5 bases, with 18 bases between them. The germline V gene encodes CDR1 SGHTA and CDR2 FQGNSA. The CDR3 is CASSSLTTGANNEQFF. In DNA form, the CDR3 reads TGTGCCAGCAGCTCCCTTACCACGGGAGCCAACAATGAGCAGTTCTTC. Supplemented by reference TRBV7-2 and TRBJ2-1, the full variable domain reads GAGVSQSPSNKVTEKGKDVELRCDPISGHTALYWYRQSLGQGLEFLIYFQGNSAPDKSGLPSDRFSAERTGGSVSTLTIQRTQQEDSAVYLCASSSLTTGANNEQFFGPGTRLTVL.

The chain has TRBV7-2 and TRBJ2-5; 11 bases are a match to TRBD2. J lost 3 bases, V lost 5 bases, and 5 bases had no gene match. This CDR3 comprises 15 residues. CDR1 and CDR2 (germline): SGHTA, FQGNSA. For the CDR3, the DNA is TGTGCCAGCAGCCTCGGGACTAGCGGTGAAGAGACCCAGTACTTC. Protein sequence: CASSLGTSGEETQYF.

V is TRBV6-1 and J is TRBJ1-5; D remains ambiguous. V was shortened by 0 bases and J by 0 bases, with 3 bases between the two germline ends. Per germline, CDR1 MNHNS and CDR2 SASEGT. This CDR3 has 14 residues. Here the CDR3 reads CASSEAVSNQPQHF. The CDR3 coding sequence is TGTGCCAGCAGTGAAGCCGTTAGCAATCAGCCCCAGCATTTT.

This chain links TRBV19 with TRBJ1-5; 8 nucleotides line up with TRBD1. In germline, CDR1 is LNHDA, CDR2 SQIVND (reference sequence). The CDR3 is 15 residues long. V shed 6 bases, J shed 0 bases, and the junction held 4 bases outside the gene matches. Written as DNA, the CDR3 is TGTGCCAGTAGCTCGACAGGGGATAGCAATCAGCCCCAGCATTTT. Translated, it gives CASSSTGDSNQPQHF.

The CDR3 here is CASSGQGYEQYF. The DNA for the CDR3 is TGTGCCAGTAGTGGACAGGGCTACGAGCAGTACTTC. The rearrangement joins TRBV19 to TRBJ2-7; 8 nucleotides agree with TRBD1. This CDR3 comprises 12 residues. V trimming: 5 bases; J trimming: 3 bases; junction bases outside the gene matches: 0. CDR1 and CDR2 (germline): LNHDA, SQIVND (reference sequence). Drawing the rest from reference TRBV19 and TRBJ2-7, the complete variable domain is DGGITQSPKYLFRKEGQNVTLSCEQNLNHDAMYWYRQDPGQGLRLIYYSQIVNDFQKGDIAEGYSVSREKKESFPLTVTSAQKNPTAFYLCASSGQGYEQYFGPGTRLTVT.

This clone was seen once. This chain connects TRBV11-2 to TRBJ2-3, with D hard to call. CDR3 length: 12 residues. V was shortened by 7 bases and J by 3 bases, with 8 bases between the two germline ends. Germline values: CDR1 SGHAT, CDR2 FQNNGV. The CDR3 nucleotides read TGTGCCAGCACCCCTTCGACAGATACGCAGTATTTT. As protein: CASTPSTDTQYF.

The chain combines TRBV14 with TRBJ2-4, with 10 bases identical to TRBD2. This CDR3 has 16 amino acids. Germline trimming cut 4 bases from V and 9 bases from J; bases unmatched to any gene: 12. Per the germline V gene, CDR1 is SGHDN and CDR2 is FVKESK. The CDR3 nucleotides read TGTGCCAGCAGCCGGGAGCGGGAGGGCCCGCTCGGCATTCAGTACTTC. It codes for CASSREREGPLGIQYF.

V and J are TRBV11-3 and TRBJ2-1, with D hard to call. The CDR3 is made up of 16 amino acids. CDR1 is SGHNT and CDR2 is YENEEA in the germline V gene. Trimming removed 5 bases from V and 0 bases from J, with 14 bases in between. The CDR3 DNA reads TGTGCCAGCAGCGCATTCGGCGGAAGCTCCTACAATGAGCAGTTCTTC. It is translated as CASSAFGGSSYNEQFF.

The J gene is TRBJ2-6, the V gene TRBV29-1; possibly TRBD1 for D (6 bases). The CDR3 covers 16 residues. V gave up 6 bases and J gave up 0 bases, with 15 bases separating them. The germline V gene encodes CDR1 SQVTM and CDR2 ANQGSEA. CDR3 nucleotide sequence: TGCAGCGTACGGACAGCGACTTTCTCTGGGGCCAACGTCCTGACTTTC. It is translated as CSVRTATFSGANVLTF.

V gene TRBV30 combines with J gene TRBJ1-3; 10 nucleotides line up with TRBD1. Trimming took 4 bases from V and 1 from J; bases not matched to a gene: 7. CDR1 and CDR2 (germline): GTSNPN, SVGIG (reference sequence). The CDR3 extends over 16 amino acids. The CDR3 bases are TGTGCCTGGATGGGACAGGGGAGTTGGTCTGGAAACACCATATATTTT. Its translation is CAWMGQGSWSGNTIYF.

The chain couples TRBV6-5 to TRBJ2-6, with 8 positions matching TRBD1. CDR1 and CDR2 from the germline V gene are MNHEY and SVGAGI. The CDR3 is 15 amino acids. Unmatched junction bases numbered 6, after V lost 9 bases and J lost 2 bases. DNA for the CDR3: TGTGCCAGTTTTTCAGGGGGCGCTGGGGCCAACGTCCTGACTTTC. Translated, it gives CASFSGGAGANVLTF.